A selection of T cell receptor beta chains follows, all from one sample in a study of blood T cell repertoires in COVID-19. Here immunoSEQ multiplex PCR was the method, and the copy in TCRdb shows in-frame clones only, minus some. The data show about 110,000 clones, with about 88% seen just once and roughly 2.5% held by the top ten. The sequencing input was peripheral blood. These receptors were taken from a human donor in a cohort sampled during active COVID-19. The CDR3 runs from the conserved cysteine through the conserved F or W. Each record gives: J gene, V gene, clone size, D gene, CDR3 DNA, CDR3 protein. The D gene is left open where the match is weak. Part of the rows lack a size; the others show once, few, many or a class for expanded clones.

j_gene: TRBJ2-2; v_gene: TRBV4-1; abundance: -; d_gene: -; CDR3nt: TGCGCCAGCAGCCAAGACCCAGGGTCGGCGGCGAACACCGGGGAGCTGTTTTTT; CDR3aa: CASSQDPGSAANTGELFF
j_gene: TRBJ2-1; v_gene: TRBV5-1; abundance: -; d_gene: TRBD1; CDR3nt: TGCGCCAGCAGCTTGGATCCGGGACAGGGGAATGAGCAGTTCTTC; CDR3aa: CASSLDPGQGNEQFF
j_gene: TRBJ2-5; v_gene: TRBV24-1; abundance: -; d_gene: TRBD1; CDR3nt: TGTGCCACCAGTGATTCGGGACAGACCCTCCAAGAGACCCAGTACTTC; CDR3aa: CATSDSGQTLQETQYF
j_gene: TRBJ2-7; v_gene: TRBV10-1; abundance: -; d_gene: TRBD2; CDR3nt: TGCGCCAGCAGTGAGTCGAGATTTCTAGCGGGAGTCGACGAGCAGTACTTC; CDR3aa: CASSESRFLAGVDEQYF
j_gene: TRBJ1-3; v_gene: TRBV18; abundance: -; d_gene: -; CDR3nt: TGTGCCAGCTCACCACCGGGCAGGGTGACAGCGGGAAACACCATATATTTT; CDR3aa: CASSPPGRVTAGNTIYF
j_gene: TRBJ2-1; v_gene: TRBV19; abundance: -; d_gene: -; CDR3nt: TGTGCCAGTAGTTTTAGCGTCAGCTCCTACAATGAGCAGTTCTTC; CDR3aa: CASSFSVSSYNEQFF
j_gene: TRBJ2-2; v_gene: TRBV6-1; abundance: -; d_gene: -; CDR3nt: TGTGCCAGCAGTGATACCGGGACTACCGGGGAGCTGTTTTTT; CDR3aa: CASSDTGTTGELFF
j_gene: TRBJ1-2; v_gene: TRBV18; abundance: -; d_gene: -; CDR3nt: TGTGCCAGCTCACCGGTCCAGGGGTCAGGGCCATCCTATGGCTACACCTTC; CDR3aa: CASSPVQGSGPSYGYTF
j_gene: TRBJ1-1; v_gene: TRBV30; abundance: -; d_gene: -; CDR3nt: TGTGCCTGGGCTCGGGGGAACACTGAAGCTTTCTTT; CDR3aa: CAWARGNTEAFF
j_gene: TRBJ2-5; v_gene: TRBV5-1; abundance: -; d_gene: -; CDR3nt: TGCGCCAGCAGGGTATTTGGAGGGGAGACCCAGTACTTC; CDR3aa: CASRVFGGETQYF
j_gene: TRBJ2-5; v_gene: TRBV11-2; abundance: -; d_gene: TRBD2; CDR3nt: TGTGCCAGCAGAGAGGGACTAGCGGGAGTAACCCAGTACTTC; CDR3aa: CASREGLAGVTQYF
j_gene: TRBJ2-1; v_gene: TRBV6-1; abundance: -; d_gene: TRBD2; CDR3nt: TGTGCCAGCAGTGAAGGAGCCAGCGGGAGGGCCTCTTACCAGTTCTTC; CDR3aa: CASSEGASGRASYQFF
j_gene: TRBJ1-1; v_gene: TRBV12-3/TRBV12-4; abundance: -; d_gene: TRBD1; CDR3nt: TGTGCCAGCAGTTACTCAAGGGGGCGGTCGTTT; CDR3aa: CASSYSRGRSF
j_gene: TRBJ2-5; v_gene: TRBV4-2; abundance: few; d_gene: TRBD2; CDR3nt: TGTGCCAGCAGCCCACTAGCGGGGGCCGACCAAGAGACCCAGTACTTC; CDR3aa: CASSPLAGADQETQYF
j_gene: TRBJ1-2; v_gene: TRBV14; abundance: -; d_gene: -; CDR3nt: TGTGCCAGCAGCCAAGAAGGAAGAGGGTATGGCTACACCTTC; CDR3aa: CASSQEGRGYGYTF
j_gene: TRBJ2-3; v_gene: TRBV29-1; abundance: -; d_gene: TRBD2; CDR3nt: TGCAGCGTTGATCTGGCGGGGGGGAGCACAGATACGCAGTATTTT; CDR3aa: CSVDLAGGSTDTQYF
j_gene: TRBJ2-1; v_gene: TRBV18; abundance: -; d_gene: TRBD2; CDR3nt: TGTGCCAGCTCACCACACGATATAACTAGCGGCAATGAGCAGTTCTTC; CDR3aa: CASSPHDITSGNEQFF
j_gene: TRBJ2-7; v_gene: TRBV5-1; abundance: -; d_gene: -; CDR3nt: TGCGCCAGCAGAGATGTCAGGGGCGCCTACGAGCAGTACTTC; CDR3aa: CASRDVRGAYEQYF
j_gene: TRBJ1-3; v_gene: TRBV9; abundance: -; d_gene: TRBD1; CDR3nt: TGTGCCAGCAGCGTGGGACAGGGACTTGGAAACACCATATATTTT; CDR3aa: CASSVGQGLGNTIYF
j_gene: TRBJ1-5; v_gene: TRBV30; abundance: once; d_gene: -; CDR3nt: TGTGCCTGGAGTCAGGGCCCGAACCCATGGCCCCAGCATTTT; CDR3aa: CAWSQGPNPWPQHF
j_gene: TRBJ2-5; v_gene: TRBV3-1/TRBV3-2; abundance: -; d_gene: TRBD2; CDR3nt: TGTGCCAGCAGCCAAGATTGGGCGGGGGGCCCCAGGGAGACCCAGTACTTC; CDR3aa: CASSQDWAGGPRETQYF
j_gene: TRBJ1-2; v_gene: TRBV5-4; abundance: once; d_gene: -; CDR3nt: TGTGCCAGCAGCTTGCCGGGGAGGTATGGCTACACCTTC; CDR3aa: CASSLPGRYGYTF
j_gene: TRBJ2-1; v_gene: TRBV9; abundance: -; d_gene: TRBD2; CDR3nt: TGTGCCAGCAGCGTAGAAGGTAGCGGGCGGGAGTTCTTC; CDR3aa: CASSVEGSGREFF
j_gene: TRBJ1-1; v_gene: TRBV3-1/TRBV3-2; abundance: -; d_gene: TRBD1; CDR3nt: TGTGCCAGCAGCCAAGATGTACAGGGGGCTGGGGAAGCTTTCTTT; CDR3aa: CASSQDVQGAGEAFF
j_gene: TRBJ1-4; v_gene: TRBV5-8; abundance: -; d_gene: TRBD1; CDR3nt: TGTGCCAGCAGCCCAGGACAGGGCGTCGCTCATGAAAAACTGTTTTTT; CDR3aa: CASSPGQGVAHEKLFF
j_gene: TRBJ2-2; v_gene: TRBV2; abundance: -; d_gene: -; CDR3nt: TGTGCCAGCAGTTACAGGGCTGGCGGGGAGCTGTTTTTT; CDR3aa: CASSYRAGGELFF
j_gene: TRBJ2-7; v_gene: TRBV12-5; abundance: -; d_gene: TRBD1; CDR3nt: TGTGCTAGTGGTTTGCCTCCGGGACAGGCTTTTTTGGGCGAGCAGTACTTC; CDR3aa: CASGLPPGQAFLGEQYF
j_gene: TRBJ2-3; v_gene: TRBV11-3; abundance: -; d_gene: -; CDR3nt: TGTGCCAGCAGCCCTGACAGGAGCACAGATACGCAGTATTTT; CDR3aa: CASSPDRSTDTQYF
j_gene: TRBJ1-5; v_gene: TRBV28; abundance: -; d_gene: -; CDR3nt: TGTGCCAGCAGTTCCTACCCCCAGCCCCAGCATTTT; CDR3aa: CASSSYPQPQHF
j_gene: TRBJ1-5; v_gene: TRBV12-5; abundance: -; d_gene: -; CDR3nt: TGTGCTAGTGGTTTGGCGGCAGCGCTAAATCAGCCCCAGCATTTT; CDR3aa: CASGLAAALNQPQHF
j_gene: TRBJ1-5; v_gene: TRBV19; abundance: -; d_gene: TRBD1; CDR3nt: TGTGCCAGTAGTATCCGAACAGGGGAGCATAGCAATCAGCCCCAGCATTTT; CDR3aa: CASSIRTGEHSNQPQHF
j_gene: TRBJ1-2; v_gene: TRBV19; abundance: -; d_gene: TRBD1; CDR3nt: TGTGCCAGTAGTCTCCAAACGACAGGGGTCTATGGCTACACCTTC; CDR3aa: CASSLQTTGVYGYTF
j_gene: TRBJ2-2; v_gene: TRBV3-1/TRBV3-2; abundance: once; d_gene: TRBD2; CDR3nt: TGTGCCAGCACGAAGGGGACTAGCGGGTGGAAAAACACCGGGGAGCTGTTTTTT; CDR3aa: CASTKGTSGWKNTGELFF
j_gene: TRBJ2-7; v_gene: TRBV2; abundance: -; d_gene: TRBD2; CDR3nt: TGTGCCAGCAGTTTACTAGCGGGGGGATCCTACGAGCAGTACTTC; CDR3aa: CASSLLAGGSYEQYF
j_gene: TRBJ1-2; v_gene: TRBV6-6; abundance: -; d_gene: TRBD1; CDR3nt: TGTGCCAGCAGTGGGGCCGACAGGGGAGGAAACTATGGCTACACCTTC; CDR3aa: CASSGADRGGNYGYTF
j_gene: TRBJ1-1; v_gene: TRBV15; abundance: few; d_gene: TRBD1; CDR3nt: TGTGCCACCAGCGGACAGGGGGCCATGAACACTGAAGCTTTCTTT; CDR3aa: CATSGQGAMNTEAFF
j_gene: TRBJ2-5; v_gene: TRBV9; abundance: -; d_gene: TRBD2; CDR3nt: TGTGCCAGCAGCGCCGGACTAGCGGGAAAAGAGACCCAGTACTTC; CDR3aa: CASSAGLAGKETQYF
j_gene: TRBJ1-1; v_gene: TRBV11-2; abundance: -; d_gene: -; CDR3nt: TGTGCCAGCAGCAAACTCTGGGGGCAGGGGTTTGGGCCGAACACTGAAGCTTTCTTT; CDR3aa: CASSKLWGQGFGPNTEAFF
j_gene: TRBJ2-3; v_gene: TRBV10-1; abundance: -; d_gene: -; CDR3nt: TGCGCCAGTCGTCCGGACTCTACGGGCACAGATACGCAGTATTTT; CDR3aa: CASRPDSTGTDTQYF
j_gene: TRBJ1-4; v_gene: TRBV6-5; abundance: -; d_gene: TRBD1; CDR3nt: TGTGCCAGCAGTCTCGGGACAGGGGGTAATGAAAAACTGTTTTTT; CDR3aa: CASSLGTGGNEKLFF
j_gene: TRBJ2-2; v_gene: TRBV5-1; abundance: -; d_gene: TRBD2; CDR3nt: TGCGCCAGCAGCCTCCGGGATAGCGGGTCGAACACCGGGGAGCTGTTTTTT; CDR3aa: CASSLRDSGSNTGELFF
j_gene: TRBJ2-5; v_gene: TRBV2; abundance: -; d_gene: -; CDR3nt: TGTGCCAGCAGTCCCGGATCGGGGGCCCAGTACTTC; CDR3aa: CASSPGSGAQYF
j_gene: TRBJ2-7; v_gene: TRBV7-6; abundance: -; d_gene: -; CDR3nt: TGTGCCAGCAGCTTGGCACAGCTCTCCTACGAGCAGTACTTC; CDR3aa: CASSLAQLSYEQYF
j_gene: TRBJ2-1; v_gene: TRBV18; abundance: -; d_gene: TRBD2; CDR3nt: TGTGCCAGCTCACTCCTACTAGCGGGAGGCGACAGCTCCTACAATGAGCAGTTCTTC; CDR3aa: CASSLLLAGGDSSYNEQFF
j_gene: TRBJ2-1; v_gene: TRBV5-1; abundance: -; d_gene: TRBD1; CDR3nt: TGCGCCAGCCGGCCGGGACAGGGTAATGAGCAGTTCTTC; CDR3aa: CASRPGQGNEQFF
j_gene: TRBJ1-2; v_gene: TRBV2; abundance: -; d_gene: -; CDR3nt: TGTGCCAGCAGTTTGGGACTGACTAACTATGGCTACACCTTC; CDR3aa: CASSLGLTNYGYTF
j_gene: TRBJ1-3; v_gene: TRBV5-1; abundance: few; d_gene: -; CDR3nt: TGCGCCAGCAGCTTCTCATCCGGCTCTGGAAACACCATATATTTT; CDR3aa: CASSFSSGSGNTIYF
j_gene: TRBJ1-1; v_gene: TRBV4-2; abundance: -; d_gene: -; CDR3nt: TGTGCCAGCAGCCAAGAAGTGCGGTCAAACACTGAAGCTTTCTTT; CDR3aa: CASSQEVRSNTEAFF
j_gene: TRBJ1-6; v_gene: TRBV27; abundance: -; d_gene: -; CDR3nt: TGTGCCAGCAGTTTAAGGGCGCGGGGAGACTATAATTCACCCCTCCACTTT; CDR3aa: CASSLRARGDYNSPLHF
j_gene: TRBJ2-7; v_gene: TRBV25-1; abundance: -; d_gene: TRBD2; CDR3nt: TGTGCCAGCAGTGCCACCCACTGGGAGGGGAGATTGGACGAGCAGTACTTC; CDR3aa: CASSATHWEGRLDEQYF
j_gene: TRBJ2-7; v_gene: TRBV12-5; abundance: -; d_gene: -; CDR3nt: TGTGCTAGTGGTTTGGCTCCCCCCAGCGAGAGCTCCTACGAGCAGTACTTC; CDR3aa: CASGLAPPSESSYEQYF
j_gene: TRBJ1-4; v_gene: TRBV6-5; abundance: -; d_gene: -; CDR3nt: TGTGCCAGCAGCATGGGGGGGAGAGGTGAAAAACTGTTTTTT; CDR3aa: CASSMGGRGEKLFF